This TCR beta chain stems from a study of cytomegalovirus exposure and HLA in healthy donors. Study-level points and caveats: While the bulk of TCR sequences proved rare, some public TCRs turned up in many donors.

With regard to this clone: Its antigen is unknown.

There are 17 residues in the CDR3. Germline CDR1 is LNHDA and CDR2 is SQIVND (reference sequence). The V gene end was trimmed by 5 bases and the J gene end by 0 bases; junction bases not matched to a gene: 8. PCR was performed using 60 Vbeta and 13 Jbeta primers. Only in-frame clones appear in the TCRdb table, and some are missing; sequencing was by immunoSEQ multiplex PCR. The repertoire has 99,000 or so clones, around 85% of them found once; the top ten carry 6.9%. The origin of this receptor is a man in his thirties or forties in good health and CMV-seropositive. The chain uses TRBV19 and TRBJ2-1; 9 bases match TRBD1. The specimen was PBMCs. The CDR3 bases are TGTGCCAGTAGTGTGACAGGGGGGGACCCCTCCTACAATGAGCAGTTCTTC. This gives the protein CASSVTGGDPSYNEQFF.